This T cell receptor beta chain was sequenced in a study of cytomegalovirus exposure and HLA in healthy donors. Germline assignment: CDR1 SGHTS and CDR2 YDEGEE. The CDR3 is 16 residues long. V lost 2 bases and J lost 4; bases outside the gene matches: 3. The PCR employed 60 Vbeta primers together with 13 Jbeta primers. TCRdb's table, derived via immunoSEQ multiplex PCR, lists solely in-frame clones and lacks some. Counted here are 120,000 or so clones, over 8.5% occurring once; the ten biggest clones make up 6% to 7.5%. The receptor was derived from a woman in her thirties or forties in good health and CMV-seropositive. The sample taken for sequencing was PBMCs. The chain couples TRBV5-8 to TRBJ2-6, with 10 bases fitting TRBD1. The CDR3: CASSFRQGAGANVLTF. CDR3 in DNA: TGTGCCAGCAGCTTTCGACAGGGGGCCGGGGCCAACGTCCTGACTTTC.